These 21 T cell receptor beta chains came from one sample sequenced in a study of CD8 T cells in ankylosing spondylitis. Each CDR3 protein gets one entry after TCRdb re-called the 5' RACE reads with MiXCR. The sample has 700,000 or so distinct CDR3 sequences; around 20% are singletons. The antigens for these receptors are not known. Findings and caveats of the study: Ankylosing spondylitis blood appeared to carry a characteristic TCR beta motif of roughly 8 highly homologous variants.

The sequencing input was blood, either unsorted or a sorted T cell fraction (not recorded which). The source of these receptors is a male donor with ankylosing spondylitis.

This clonotype has just a few counts. The J gene is TRBJ2-1, the V gene TRBV15, with TRBD2 matching 14 bases. Germline lookup yields CDR1 LNHNV and CDR2 YYDKDF (reference sequence). The CDR3 is 18 amino acids. The V gene end was trimmed by 3 bases and the J gene end by 10 bases; junction bases not matched to a gene: 14. The CDR3 loop reads CATSSPGLAGAVMEEQFF. The CDR3, as DNA: TGTGCCACCAGCAGCCCGGGACTAGCGGGAGCGGTCATGGAGGAGCAGTTCTTC.

This clonotype has a handful of counts. The V gene is TRBV5-8, the J gene TRBJ1-5; tentatively, D is TRBD1 (5 bases). Germline CDR1 is SGHTS and CDR2 is YDEGEE. CDR3 length: 14 residues. Trimming left V 2 bases short and J 7 bases short, with 13 bases between. The CDR3, as DNA: TGTGCCAGCAGCTTTCACCAGGGAGTACAGCCCCAGCATTTT. It yields the protein CASSFHQGVQPQHF.

This chain uses TRBV7-9 with TRBJ2-1; maybe TRBD2 (5 bases). The V gene lost 6 bases and the J gene lost 7 bases, with 13 bases spanning the gap. The germline CDR1 and CDR2 sequences are SEHNR and FQNEAQ (reference sequence). This CDR3 spans 13 amino acids. This CDR3 reads CASSLSGANEQFF. The CDR3 region has the DNA TGTGCCAGCAGTTTGAGCGGTGCAAATGAGCAGTTCTTC.

This clonotype was counted between two and nine times. Its ends do not fully match the called genes, so a read error is possible. The rearrangement links TRBV7-7 to TRBJ1-5, with D perhaps matching TRBD1 (6 bases). In germline, CDR1 is SSHAT, CDR2 FNYEAQ (reference sequence). The CDR3 totals 16 residues. The CDR3, as DNA: TGTGCTAGCAGCTTAGCCAGGGGTTATAGCAATCAGCCCCAGCATTTT. Translation gives CASSLARGYSNQPQHF.

The chain uses TRBV4-1 and TRBJ1-1; D ambiguous. Deletions cut 3 bases from V and 5 bases from J, with 16 bases between. Germline V gives CDR1 MGHRA, CDR2 YSYEKL. CDR3 length: 15 amino acids. The CDR3 is CASSHFGGSRTEAFF. CDR3 nucleotides: TGCGCCAGCAGCCATTTTGGAGGAAGTCGGACTGAAGCTTTCTTT.

The chain has TRBV6-1 and TRBJ2-1; 10 nucleotides match TRBD2. This CDR3 comprises 15 residues. CDR1 is MNHNS and CDR2 is SASEGT in the germline V gene. The J segment lost 8 bases and the V segment lost 7 bases, leaving 11 bases of the junction unmatched. The DNA of the CDR3 is TGTGCCAGCAAAACCCTAGCGGGAGTGATTCATGAGCAGTTCTTC. This sequence encodes CASKTLAGVIHEQFF.

This chain uses TRBV20-1 with TRBJ1-1; no reliable D call. CDR1 DFQATT and CDR2 SNEGSKA come from the germline V gene (reference sequence). The germline V and J ends were trimmed by 2 bases and 0 bases, with 7 bases remaining between them. The CDR3 covers 13 residues. The CDR3 protein is CSARQTLNTEAFF. CDR3 coding DNA: TGCAGTGCTAGACAGACACTGAACACTGAAGCTTTCTTT.

The genes are TRBV7-2 and TRBJ1-1; D remains unclear. The CDR3 contains 15 residues. CDR1 and CDR2 (germline): SGHTA, FQGNSA. Trimming shortened V by 1 base and J by 3 bases, and 12 bases separated the two germline ends. For the CDR3, the DNA is TGTGCCAGCAGCTTAGATGCAGCCATGTACACTGAAGCTTTCTTT. Its protein is CASSLDAAMYTEAFF.

This clonotype was seen repeatedly, ten times or more. V gene TRBV5-1 combines with J gene TRBJ2-5; D possibly corresponds to TRBD1 (6 bases). This CDR3 region has 17 residues. The ends were cut back, 0 bases at V and 1 base at J, with 16 bases in the middle. Looked up from germline, CDR1 is SGHRS and CDR2 is YFSETQ. CDR3 loop: CASSLARSQGLQETQYF. In DNA form, the CDR3 reads TGCGCCAGCAGCTTGGCCAGATCACAGGGTCTCCAAGAGACCCAGTACTTC.

V and J are TRBV2 and TRBJ1-1; D not certain. CDR1 and CDR2 from the germline V gene are SNHLY and FYNNEI. V lost 8 bases to trimming and J lost 0 bases, with 16 bases between them. The CDR3 loop spans 15 amino acids. CDR3 residues: CASGFTSAMNTEAFF. CDR3 bases: TGTGCCAGCGGCTTTACAAGCGCTATGAACACTGAAGCTTTCTTT.

The CDR3 nucleotides read TGTGCCAGCAGCTCGAGAGTTAATGAAAAACTGTTTTTT. Translated: CASSSRVNEKLFF. J is TRBJ1-4 and V is TRBV5-6; D gene uncertain. V lost 3 bases and J lost 4, with 7 bases in between. Germline CDR1 reads SGHDT; CDR2 reads YYEEEE. This CDR3 spans 13 amino acids.

The gene calls are TRBV14 and TRBJ1-2; weak D call: TRBD1 (5 bases). Germline-derived CDR1 and CDR2 are SGHDN and FVKESK. CDR3 size: 12 residues. The ends were cut back, 1 base at V and 10 bases at J, with 10 bases in the middle. The CDR3 protein is CASSQAGRYYTF. The CDR3 region has the DNA TGTGCCAGCAGCCAAGCAGGGCGCTACTACACCTTC.

The V and J genes are TRBV6-1 and TRBJ2-2; D is unclear. Germline CDR1 reads MNHNS; CDR2 reads SASEGT. The V end was cut by 7 bases, the J end by 2 bases, with 11 bases between. This CDR3 is built from 14 residues. The CDR3 sequence is CASTPGANTGELFF. CDR3 DNA sequence: TGTGCCAGCACCCCAGGTGCCAACACCGGGGAGCTGTTTTTT.

V and J are TRBV2 and TRBJ2-7; D is undetermined. With 7 bases removed from V and 2 bases from J, the gap between germline ends came to 12 bases. Germline loops: CDR1 SNHLY, CDR2 FYNNEI. This CDR3 is 13 amino acids long. CDR3: CASNGSPAYEQYF. The CDR3 DNA reads as TGTGCCAGCAACGGGTCGCCGGCCTACGAGCAGTACTTC.

At least ten counts were recorded for this clonotype. The J gene is TRBJ1-2, the V gene TRBV5-1, with D possibly being TRBD1 (5 bases). V shed 4 bases and J shed 4 bases, with 26 bases lying between them. The CDR3 runs to 18 residues. From germline, CDR1 is SGHRS and CDR2 YFSETQ. CDR3 residues: CASSPTVLERQTPYGYTF. In DNA, the CDR3 is TGCGCCAGCAGCCCTACTGTCCTCGAGCGACAGACTCCCTATGGCTACACCTTC.

The chain uses TRBV6-1 and TRBJ2-2; unclear D gene. This CDR3 contains 12 residues. The germline V and J ends were trimmed by 2 bases and 10 bases, with 8 bases remaining between them. Germline assignment: CDR1 MNHNS and CDR2 SASEGT. The CDR3 DNA follows: TGTGCCAGCAGTGAAAGGACGGAGGAGCTGTTTTTT. It specifies CASSERTEELFF.

J is TRBJ1-3 and V is TRBV10-2; the D is unclear. V gave up 6 bases and J gave up 2 bases, with 14 bases separating them. The CDR3 spans 15 residues. Germline V gene data show CDR1 as WSHSY and CDR2 as SAAADI. CDR3 loop: CASSPTWRAGNTIYF. DNA for the CDR3: TGCGCCAGCAGCCCGACTTGGCGGGCTGGAAACACCATATATTTT.

This chain connects TRBV12-3 or TRBV12-4 to TRBJ2-7, with 7 nucleotides matching TRBD1. V lost 7 bases and J lost 2; bases outside the gene matches: 8. The CDR3 runs 14 residues. The CDR3 here is CASTPGQPTYEQYF. The DNA of the CDR3 is TGTGCCAGCACCCCGGGACAGCCTACCTACGAGCAGTACTTC.

The table lists this clonotype with a few counts. This chain joins TRBV6-1 and TRBJ1-3, with TRBD1 as a possible D gene (5 bases). CDR3 length: 11 amino acids. Trimming cost V 8 bases and J 16 bases, with 18 bases left between them. Germline lookup yields CDR1 MNHNS and CDR2 SASEGT. CDR3 amino acids: CASLDIWSLYF. The CDR3 nucleotides are TGTGCCAGCCTGGACATCTGGTCGTTGTATTTT.

This clonotype was seen a handful of times. The gene calls are TRBV12-3 or TRBV12-4 and TRBJ2-5; TRBD2 matches at 8 bases. CDR3 length: 16 amino acids. Trimming removed 6 bases from V and 2 bases from J; junction bases left unmatched: 11. The CDR3 region has the DNA TGTGCCAGCAGCCCCGGGGTAGCGGGGACTCAAGAGACCCAGTACTTC. Its protein is CASSPGVAGTQETQYF.

This clonotype was counted a few times. V and J are TRBV11-2 and TRBJ2-1; 8 bases are shared with TRBD1. V dropped 4 bases and J dropped 9; count of bases not matched to a gene: 11. Germline CDR1 SGHAT, CDR2 FQNNGV. The CDR3 consists of 15 residues. In DNA form, the CDR3 reads TGTGCCAGCAGCTATCGATCGTCAGGGGGCACTGAGCAGTTCTTC. Protein sequence: CASSYRSSGGTEQFF.